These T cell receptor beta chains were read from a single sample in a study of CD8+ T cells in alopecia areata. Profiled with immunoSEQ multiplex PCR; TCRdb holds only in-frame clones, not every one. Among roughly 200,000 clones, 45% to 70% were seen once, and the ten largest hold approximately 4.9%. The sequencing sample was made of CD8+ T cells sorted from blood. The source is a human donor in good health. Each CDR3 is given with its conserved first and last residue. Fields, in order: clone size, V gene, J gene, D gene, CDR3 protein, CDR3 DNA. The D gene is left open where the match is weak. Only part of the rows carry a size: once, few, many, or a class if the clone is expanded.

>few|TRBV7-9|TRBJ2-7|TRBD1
CASSLITGGEYEQYF
TGTGCCAGCAGCTTAATAACAGGGGGCGAGTACGAGCAGTACTTC
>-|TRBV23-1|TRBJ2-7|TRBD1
CASSQPTPDNRGIPYEQYF
TGCGCCAGCAGTCAACCCACCCCCGATAACAGGGGGATTCCCTACGAGCAGTACTTC
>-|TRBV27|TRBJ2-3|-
CASSTRSFSTDTQYF
TGTGCCAGCAGTACTAGATCTTTTAGCACAGATACGCAGTATTTT
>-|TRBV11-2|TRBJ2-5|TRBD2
CASSLGLAGQETQYF
TGTGCCAGCAGCTTAGGACTAGCGGGGCAAGAGACCCAGTACTTC
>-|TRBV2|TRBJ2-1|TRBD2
CASSEAAGVEQFF
TGTGCCAGCAGTGAAGCAGCGGGGGTTGAGCAGTTCTTC
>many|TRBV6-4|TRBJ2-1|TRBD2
CASSDDAGGPDEQFF
TGTGCCAGCAGTGACGACGCGGGGGGGCCCGATGAGCAGTTCTTC
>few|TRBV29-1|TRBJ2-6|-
CSVVGRQITGANVLTF
TGCAGCGTTGTGGGGCGACAGATAACTGGGGCCAACGTCCTGACTTTC
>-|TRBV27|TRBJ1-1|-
CASSLSAGPTEAFF
TGTGCCAGCAGTTTATCGGCCGGTCCCACTGAAGCTTTCTTT
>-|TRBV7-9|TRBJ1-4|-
CASRTGNEKLFF
TGTGCCAGCAGAACCGGGAATGAAAAACTGTTTTTT
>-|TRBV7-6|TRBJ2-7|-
CASSTGTVSEQYF
TGTGCCAGCAGCACGGGCACAGTTTCCGAGCAGTACTTC
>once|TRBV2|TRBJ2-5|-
CASSGVASGQETQYF
TGTGCCAGCAGTGGCGTGGCTAGTGGACAAGAGACCCAGTACTTC
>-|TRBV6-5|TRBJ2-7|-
CATGEAPYEQYF
TGTGCCACTGGGGAGGCGCCCTACGAGCAGTACTTC
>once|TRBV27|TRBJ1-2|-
CASRERRGPGYTF
TGTGCCAGCAGAGAAAGGAGGGGACCGGGCTACACCTTC
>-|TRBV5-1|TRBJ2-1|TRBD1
CASSLGQGENNEQFF
TGCGCCAGCAGCTTGGGACAGGGTGAGAACAATGAGCAGTTCTTC
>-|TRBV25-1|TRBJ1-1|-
CASSEFGEAFF
TGTGCCAGCAGTGAATTTGGGGAAGCTTTCTTT
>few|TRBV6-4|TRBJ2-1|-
CASSDFRIRESEQFF
TGTGCCAGCAGTGACTTTCGGATCAGGGAGTCTGAGCAGTTCTTC
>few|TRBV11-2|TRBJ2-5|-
CASSLEAETQYF
TGTGCCAGCAGCTTAGAAGCAGAGACCCAGTACTTC
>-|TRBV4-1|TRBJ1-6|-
CASSPQRGRSPLHF
TGCGCCAGCAGCCCCCAGCGGGGGCGTTCACCCCTCCACTTT